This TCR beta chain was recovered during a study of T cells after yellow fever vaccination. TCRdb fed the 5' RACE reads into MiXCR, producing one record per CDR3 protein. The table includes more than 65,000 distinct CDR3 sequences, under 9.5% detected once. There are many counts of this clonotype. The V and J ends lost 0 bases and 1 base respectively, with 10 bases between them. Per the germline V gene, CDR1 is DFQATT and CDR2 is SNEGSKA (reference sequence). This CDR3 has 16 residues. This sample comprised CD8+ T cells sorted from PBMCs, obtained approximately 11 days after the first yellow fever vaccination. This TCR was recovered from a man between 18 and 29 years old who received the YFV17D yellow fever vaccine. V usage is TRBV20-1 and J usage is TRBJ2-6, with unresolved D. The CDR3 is CSARDLRKSGANVLTF. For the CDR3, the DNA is TGCAGTGCTAGAGATCTTCGGAAGTCTGGGGCCAACGTCCTGACTTTC.